This T cell receptor (beta chain) derives from a study of blood T cell repertoires in COVID-19. Study-level information: The study drew acute and convalescent COVID-19 samples from the United States, Italy and Spain. The analysed material was cDNA or gDNA that came from T cells, B-cell-depleted T cells, or PBMCs.

Authors' data handling: Quantification of nucleated cells was approximated via reference gene primer amplification. Libraries were prepared by immunoSEQ multiplex PCR; TCRdb keeps only in-frame clonotypes and omits some of them. That table supplies the V and J calls and clone size; D and trimming were determined from the DNA. The table shows some 120,000 clones, with over 75% occurring only once. Germline trimming cut 4 bases from V and 7 bases from J; bases unmatched to any gene: 13. CDR3 length equals 16 residues. From germline, CDR1 is SNHLY and CDR2 FYNNEI. Sequencing was done on a sample of peripheral blood. The source is a woman aged 60-75 years with acute or convalescent COVID-19. The rearrangement links TRBV2 to TRBJ2-1, with 7 bases identical to TRBD2. The CDR3 bases are TGTGCCAGCAGTGGGGCGCTAGCGGCTGCTTTTAATGAGCAGTTCTTC. Translated, it gives CASSGALAAAFNEQFF.